This T cell receptor beta chain was identified during a study of cytomegalovirus exposure and HLA in healthy donors. Study-wide results and limits: Usually a TCR sequence was rare, but some public TCRs were found in many donors.

Profiled with immunoSEQ multiplex PCR; TCRdb holds only in-frame clones, not every one. Seen here are approximately 300,000 clones, 75% to 90% observed once, and the top ten hold about 0.8%. Notes on this clone: Antigen: not known.

Separate from the approximately 700-subject first cohort was the approximately 130-subject validation cohort, to which the donors belonged. The CDR3 is 15 amino acids. Germline-derived CDR1 and CDR2 are MDHEN and SYDVKM. The V segment lost 6 bases and the J segment 3 bases; nucleotides outside the gene matches: 11. The sequenced material came from PBMCs. This sequence originates from a woman younger than 35 in good health and CMV-seronegative. The chain joins TRBV28 to TRBJ2-7, with 7 positions matching TRBD1. DNA for the CDR3: TGTGCCAGCAGCCCCCTTAGACAGGGATTCTACGAGCAGTACTTC. It codes for CASSPLRQGFYEQYF. The full variable domain, its missing parts supplied by reference TRBV28 and TRBJ2-7, is DVKVTQSSRYLVKRTGEKVFLECVQDMDHENMFWYRQDPGLGLRLIYFSYDVKMKEKGDIPEGYSVSREKKERFSLILESASTNQTSMYLCASSPLRQGFYEQYFGPGTRLTVT.